Below are 21 T cell receptor beta chains sequenced from a single sample in a study of T cell repertoires in cytomegalovirus infection. MiXCR was run by TCRdb on the reads, yielding one entry per CDR3 protein. Here the sample spans some 680,000 distinct CDR3 sequences, under 40% being singletons. Sequencing input: PBMCs. Every receptor here comes from a human donor in good health (CMV status not recorded). Some clones in this sample may be carry-over from other donors' samples.

This clonotype was seen once. The CDR3 coding sequence is TGTGCCAGCAGCGTCCCCCGACAGCGGTCAGCCGGGGAGCTGTTTTTT. Its translation: CASSVPRQRSAGELFF. The V call is TRBV7-1, the J call TRBJ2-2, with D possibly called TRBD1 or TRBD2 (5 bases each). TRBV7-1 is designated an ORF whose function remains uncertain. Trimming took off 5 bases at V and 6 bases at J, with 19 bases between the two ends. The CDR3 totals 16 residues.

This clonotype has a single count. V is TRBV5-4 and J is TRBJ1-5, with D unresolved. CDR3 length: 14 amino acids. The germline V and J ends were trimmed by 5 bases and 5 bases, with 14 bases remaining between them. CDR1 is SGHNT, CDR2 YYREEE, per germline (reference sequence). In DNA, the CDR3 is TGTGCCAGCAGTCCGGGAAGGGAGGATCAGCCCCAGCATTTT. It encodes CASSPGREDQPQHF.

This clonotype was counted between two and nine times. The V call is TRBV6-1, the J call TRBJ2-1, with D unclear. V was trimmed by 2 bases and J by 7 bases, leaving 3 bases between them. There are 11 residues in the CDR3. CDR1 and CDR2 (germline): MNHNS, SASEGT. CDR3 in DNA: TGTGCCAGCAGTGAACCAAATGAGCAGTTCTTC. It yields the protein CASSEPNEQFF.

V usage is TRBV12-3 or TRBV12-4 and J usage is TRBJ2-1, with 9 bases aligning to TRBD1. The CDR3 is made up of 11 amino acids. J gave up 14 bases and V 5 bases, and 4 bases lay outside the gene matches. CDR3 coding DNA: TGTGCCAGCAGTAAAACAGGGGGCGAGTTCTTC. Its translation: CASSKTGGEFF.

This clonotype came up a few times. The chain couples TRBV12-3 or TRBV12-4 to TRBJ1-2; 10 bases are shared with TRBD1. The CDR3 totals 14 residues. V shed 4 bases and J 8 bases; nucleotides not matched to a gene: 7. The CDR3 is CASSSRDRGQGYTF. The CDR3 DNA reads TGTGCCAGCAGTTCCCGGGACAGGGGACAAGGCTACACCTTC.

This sequence joins TRBV12-3 or TRBV12-4 and TRBJ2-3; 10 positions agree with TRBD1. The CDR3 runs to 16 residues. V shed 5 bases and J 2 bases; nucleotides not matched to a gene: 7. The CDR3 loop is CASSRDRGRVTDTQYF. CDR3 in DNA: TGTGCCAGCAGTAGAGACAGGGGGCGCGTCACAGATACGCAGTATTTT.

The CDR3 here is CASTGGEGNSPLHF. In DNA form, the CDR3 reads TGTGCCAGCACCGGGGGGGAGGGGAATTCACCCCTCCACTTT. The chain employs TRBV28 and TRBJ1-6, with D possibly matching TRBD1 (5 bases). Between the trimmed V and J ends, which lost 7 bases and 7 bases, there was a span of 14 bases. The CDR3 loop spans 14 amino acids. Per the germline V gene, CDR1 is MDHEN and CDR2 is SYDVKM.

The chain is built from TRBV19 and TRBJ1-1; TRBD1 agrees at 9 bases. Germline V lookup: CDR1 LNHDA, CDR2 SQIVND (reference sequence). The CDR3 is made up of 17 amino acids. J gave up 5 bases and V 5 bases, and 15 bases lay outside the gene matches. CDR3: CASSPLNRDRVYTEAFF. CDR3 DNA sequence: TGTGCCAGTAGTCCCCTGAACCGGGACAGGGTGTATACTGAAGCTTTCTTT.

This clonotype was seen only a few times. The chain joins TRBV23-1 to TRBJ2-7, with D maybe TRBD2 (5 bases). TRBV23-1 is an open reading frame whose function is uncertain. Deletions cut 8 bases from V and 3 bases from J, with 17 bases between. CDR3 length equals 14 residues. The CDR3 bases are TGCGCCAGCCGAGGGAATTCTTCTTACTACGAGCAGTACTTC. Translating gives CASRGNSSYYEQYF.

A note on this clonotype: This CDR3 is missing its conserved last phenylalanine or tryptophan, likely due to a read error. The chain joins TRBV29-1 to TRBJ2-7; 8 bases are shared with TRBD2. Germline CDR1 SQVTM, CDR2 ANQGSEA. The V segment lost 0 bases and the J segment 0 bases; nucleotides outside the gene matches: 4. The length of the CDR3 is 15 residues. CDR3 residues: CSVEDVSGSSYEQYL. CDR3 DNA: TGCAGCGTTGAAGATGTAAGCGGGAGCTCCTACGAGCAGTACTTA.

A single count supports this clonotype. Germline is not matched at one junction end, which may reflect a read error. V is TRBV5-3 and J is TRBJ1-3; D gene unclear. TRBV5-3 is given ORF status, its function remaining uncertain. The length of the CDR3 is 14 residues. The CDR3 reads CASSLTPQRNTIYF. The DNA for the CDR3 is TGTGCCAGCAGCTTGACGCCGCAGCGAAACACCATATATTTT.

This clonotype was seen at least ten times. The chain combines TRBV4-1 with TRBJ2-1, with no clear D. The V end lost 0 bases, the J end lost 14 bases, and 17 bases lay between the germline ends. Germline-derived CDR1 and CDR2 are MGHRA and YSYEKL. The CDR3 length is 14 residues. The CDR3 DNA reads TGCGCCAGCAGCCAAGATCCCCAAATAGGGAAAGAGTTCTTC. Protein sequence: CASSQDPQIGKEFF.

As concerns this clonotype: This clone may be a read error of a much larger clone one base away. V usage is TRBV28 and J usage is TRBJ2-7; TRBD2 matches at 14 bases. CDR3 length equals 17 residues. Germline V lookup: CDR1 MDHEN, CDR2 SYDVKM. The CDR3 region is CASRPTGTSGSSYEPYF. CDR3 nucleotide sequence: TGTGCCAGCAGACCCACCGGGACTAGCGGGAGTTCCTACGAGCCGTACTTC.

This clonotype was seen a handful of times. The J gene is TRBJ1-5, the V gene TRBV28, with D possibly matching TRBD1 (6 bases). Germline assignment: CDR1 MDHEN and CDR2 SYDVKM. The CDR3 length is 18 residues. V was cut by 3 bases and J by 0 bases, with 18 bases left in between. In nucleotides, the CDR3 is TGTGCCAGCAGTTTCGAACAGGGAGCTATATATAGCAATCAGCCCCAGCATTTT. Its translation is CASSFEQGAIYSNQPQHF. Together with reference TRBV28 and TRBJ1-5, the CDR3 gives the full variable domain: DVKVTQSSRYLVKRTGEKVFLECVQDMDHENMFWYRQDPGLGLRLIYFSYDVKMKEKGDIPEGYSVSREKKERFSLILESASTNQTSMYLCASSFEQGAIYSNQPQHFGDGTRLSIL.

Turning to this clonotype: The missing conserved phenylalanine or tryptophan at the end of this CDR3 makes a read error likely. The chain recombines TRBV9 with TRBJ1-6; TRBD1 might be the D (5 bases). Trimming pared 0 bases from V and 5 bases from J, leaving 6 bases between. Germline V gene lookup returns CDR1 SGDLS and CDR2 YYNGEE. This CDR3 is built from 14 residues. CDR3 amino acids: CASSVEGHNSPLHC. For the CDR3, the DNA is TGTGCCAGCAGCGTAGAGGGACATAATTCACCCCTCCACTGT.

This chain joins TRBV29-1 and TRBJ2-7; weak D call: TRBD2 (6 bases). The CDR3 consists of 12 residues. Germline-derived CDR1 and CDR2 are SQVTM and ANQGSEA. Trimming shortened V by 0 bases and J by 3 bases, and 6 bases separated the two germline ends. The CDR3 DNA sequence: TGCAGCGTTGAAGAGCGGGGCTACGAGCAGTACTTC. Protein: CSVEERGYEQYF.

The sample holds many counts of this clonotype. The J gene is TRBJ1-1, the V gene TRBV19; the match to TRBD1 covers 11 bases. Germline-derived CDR1 and CDR2 are LNHDA and SQIVND (reference sequence). J was trimmed by 3 bases and V by 4 bases; bases with no gene match: 1. The CDR3 is made up of 14 amino acids. The CDR3 DNA reads as TGTGCCAGTAGTACGGGACAGGGGGACACTGAAGCTTTCTTT. This gives the protein CASSTGQGDTEAFF.

This clonotype was seen a handful of times. This sequence joins TRBV12-3 or TRBV12-4 and TRBJ1-2; D not resolved. CDR3 length equals 12 residues. V was clipped by 3 bases and J by 10 bases, with 12 bases between them. The CDR3 loop reads CASSFKWSLYTF. CDR3 sequence (DNA): TGTGCCAGCAGTTTCAAATGGAGCCTCTACACCTTC.

CDR3 protein: CSARTPGGVQETQYF. For the CDR3, the DNA is TGCAGTGCTAGGACCCCCGGGGGGGTGCAGGAGACCCAGTACTTC. The chain uses TRBV20-1 and TRBJ2-5; 8 nucleotides agree with TRBD2. V lost 3 bases, J lost 5 bases, and 11 bases stayed unmatched. CDR3 length: 15 amino acids. Germline assignment: CDR1 DFQATT and CDR2 SNEGSKA (reference sequence).

The chain combines TRBV10-3 with TRBJ1-1, with D perhaps matching TRBD1 (5 bases). This CDR3 is built from 11 residues. Germline V gene sequence: CDR1 ENHRY, CDR2 SYGVKD. V was clipped by 7 bases and J by 8 bases, with 11 bases between them. CDR3 protein: CAIKREGEAFF. CDR3 DNA sequence: TGTGCCATCAAGAGGGAGGGGGAAGCTTTCTTT.

About this clonotype itself: One end of the junction varies from germline; a read error may be responsible. The V call is TRBV5-6, the J call TRBJ2-7; a weak D match, TRBD1 (5 bases). Germline V gene lookup returns CDR1 SGHDT and CDR2 YYEEEE. The CDR3 extends over 15 amino acids. This CDR3 is CSSSPGPGPSSEQYF. The CDR3 DNA follows: TGTTCCAGCAGCCCCGGGCCAGGGCCCTCCTCCGAGCAGTACTTC.